The 26 T cell receptor beta chains in this list originate from one sample, sequenced in a study of T cell changes during pregnancy in multiple sclerosis. Generated by immunoSEQ multiplex PCR, the TCRdb table keeps only in-frame clones and is missing some. The data hold about 31,000 clones, with 89% observed a single time. This sample comprised CD8+ T cells from peripheral blood mononuclear cells, obtained in the second trimester of pregnancy. The receptors were gathered from a female donor with multiple sclerosis, enrolled in a pregnancy study.

The gene calls are TRBV7-6 and TRBJ2-6; 9 bases align to TRBD1. The germline V gene has CDR1 SGHVS and CDR2 FNYEAQ. The CDR3 runs 17 residues. The trim removed 4 bases at V and 3 bases at J, leaving 7 bases unmatched. The CDR3 coding sequence is TGTGCCAGCAGCTCAGGACAGGGGAGTGATGGGGCCAACGTCCTGACTTTC. It is translated as CASSSGQGSDGANVLTF.

By share, this clone counts as medium-sized (0.01 to 0.1%). The chain combines TRBV6-4 with TRBJ2-3; D perhaps matches TRBD1 (6 bases). V was clipped by 3 bases and J by 3 bases, with 10 bases between them. The germline gives CDR1 MRHNA, CDR2 SNTAGT. The CDR3 length is 14 residues. For the CDR3, the DNA is TGTGCCAGCAGTGAGAATACAGGGACAGATACGCAGTATTTT. Amino acid sequence: CASSENTGTDTQYF.

This chain connects TRBV6-5 to TRBJ2-2; D possibly corresponds to TRBD2 (6 bases). This CDR3 has 15 amino acids. The V end lost 4 bases, the J end lost 3 bases, and 12 bases lay between the germline ends. Per the germline V gene, CDR1 is MNHEY and CDR2 is SVGAGI. CDR3 DNA sequence: TGTGCCAGCAGTTCCCTCCGGGACTACACCGGGGAGCTGTTTTTT. Translation gives CASSSLRDYTGELFF.

This clone was recorded only once. V is TRBV7-9 and J is TRBJ2-3, with D hard to call. The germline CDR1 and CDR2 sequences are SEHNR and FQNEAQ (reference sequence). The CDR3 sequence is 15 residues long. V was shortened by 2 bases and J by 3 bases, with 12 bases between the two germline ends. This CDR3 is CASSLSMGRTDTQYF. The CDR3 nucleotides are TGTGCCAGCAGCTTAAGTATGGGCAGGACAGATACGCAGTATTTT. Using reference TRBV7-9 and TRBJ2-3 for the parts outside the CDR3, the full variable domain is DTGVSQNPRHKITKRGQNVTFRCDPISEHNRLYWYRQTLGQGPEFLTYFQNEAQLEKSRLLSDRFSAERPKGSFSTLEIQRTEQGDSAMYLCASSLSMGRTDTQYFGPGTRLTVL.

The rearrangement links TRBV6-1 to TRBJ1-5; a possible D gene is TRBD1 (5 bases). Between the trimmed V and J ends, which lost 4 bases and 6 bases, there was a span of 13 bases. CDR1 is MNHNS, CDR2 SASEGT, per germline. CDR3 length: 14 amino acids. The CDR3 reads CASSGDRWFQPQHF. The CDR3 DNA follows: TGTGCCAGCAGTGGAGACAGATGGTTTCAGCCCCAGCATTTT.

The chain recombines TRBV4-2 with TRBJ2-5; D gene unclear. The CDR3 is 15 residues long. Germline V gene data show CDR1 as LGHNA and CDR2 as YNFKEQ. The V gene lost 3 bases and the J gene lost 5 bases, with 16 bases spanning the gap. The DNA of the CDR3 is TGTGCCAGCAGCCAGGCCTCAGCCTCCGGGGAGACCCAGTACTTC. This encodes CASSQASASGETQYF.

This chain connects TRBV7-9 to TRBJ1-1; possibly TRBD1 for D (5 bases). V lost 5 bases, J lost 4 bases, and 20 bases lay in between. CDR1 and CDR2 from the germline V gene are SEHNR and FQNEAQ (reference sequence). This CDR3 is 16 amino acids long. The CDR3 DNA follows: TGTGCCAGCAGCCCTACAGGTGTAGTCCCGGGCACTGAAGCTTTCTTT. Translation gives CASSPTGVVPGTEAFF.

This chain joins TRBV19 and TRBJ2-1; tentative D call: TRBD2 (6 bases). This CDR3 is built from 15 residues. V lost 3 bases and J lost 5, with 14 bases in between. The germline gives CDR1 LNHDA, CDR2 SQIVND (reference sequence). Here the CDR3 reads CASSMAGTGNNEQFF. The CDR3 coding sequence is TGTGCCAGTAGTATGGCCGGGACTGGCAACAATGAGCAGTTCTTC. Full variable domain (outside the CDR3, taken from reference TRBV19 and TRBJ2-1): DGGITQSPKYLFRKEGQNVTLSCEQNLNHDAMYWYRQDPGQGLRLIYYSQIVNDFQKGDIAEGYSVSREKKESFPLTVTSAQKNPTAFYLCASSMAGTGNNEQFFGPGTRLTVL.

This rearrangement joins TRBV4-2 to TRBJ1-2; 8 positions match TRBD1. The CDR3 is 15 amino acids. With 2 bases clipped from V and 8 bases from J, the junction kept 10 bases outside the gene matches. Germline CDR1 and CDR2: LGHNA and YNFKEQ. The CDR3 DNA is TGTGCCAGCAGCCAATTCCTCCAGGGGGCCGACGGCTACACCTTC. It yields the protein CASSQFLQGADGYTF.

The chain combines TRBV11-2 with TRBJ1-2; TRBD1 matches at 8 bases. Per germline, CDR1 SGHAT and CDR2 FQNNGV. The V gene end was trimmed by 5 bases and the J gene end by 5 bases; junction bases not matched to a gene: 4. This CDR3 spans 13 amino acids. The CDR3 spells CASSRGQAYGYTF. CDR3 sequence (DNA): TGTGCCAGCAGCCGGGGACAGGCATATGGCTACACCTTC. Using reference TRBV11-2 and TRBJ1-2 for the parts outside the CDR3, the full variable domain is EAGVAQSPRYKIIEKRQSVAFWCNPISGHATLYWYQQILGQGPKLLIQFQNNGVVDDSQLPKDRFSAERLKGVDSTLKIQPAKLEDSAVYLCASSRGQAYGYTFGSGTRLTVV.

CDR3 nucleotides: TGTGCCAGCAGCCCTACTCTCACCGGGGAGCTGTTTTTT. Amino acid sequence: CASSPTLTGELFF. The genes are TRBV7-9 and TRBJ2-2; D gene ambiguous. The CDR3 is made up of 13 amino acids. Per germline, CDR1 SEHNR and CDR2 FQNEAQ (reference sequence). The V end was cut by 5 bases, the J end by 4 bases, with 8 bases between. Drawing the rest from reference TRBV7-9 and TRBJ2-2, the complete variable domain is DTGVSQNPRHKITKRGQNVTFRCDPISEHNRLYWYRQTLGQGPEFLTYFQNEAQLEKSRLLSDRFSAERPKGSFSTLEIQRTEQGDSAMYLCASSPTLTGELFFGEGSRLTVL.

The chain recombines TRBV7-2 with TRBJ2-1; no firm D call. This CDR3 spans 12 amino acids. The V gene lost 5 bases and the J gene lost 6 bases, with 8 bases spanning the gap. Germline V gene lookup returns CDR1 SGHTA and CDR2 FQGNSA. The CDR3 loop is CASSRTVNEQFF. As DNA, the CDR3 is TGTGCCAGCAGCCGTACGGTCAATGAGCAGTTCTTC.

The chain uses TRBV29-1 and TRBJ2-1; D is unclear. This CDR3 is built from 11 residues. CDR1 SQVTM and CDR2 ANQGSEA come from the germline V gene. Trimming left V 6 bases short and J 4 bases short, with 7 bases between. As DNA, the CDR3 is TGCAGCGTAGACTGGTACAATGAGCAGTTCTTC. Amino acids: CSVDWYNEQFF.

This sequence joins TRBV6-1 and TRBJ2-1, with D tentatively TRBD1 (6 bases). V lost 4 bases to trimming and J lost 6 bases, with 13 bases between them. CDR1 MNHNS and CDR2 SASEGT come from the germline V gene. This CDR3 has 14 residues. The CDR3 nucleotides are TGTGCCAGCAGTGGAGCCCGGGACACCAATGAGCAGTTCTTC. Translation gives CASSGARDTNEQFF.

V usage is TRBV7-9 and J usage is TRBJ2-1, with a weak D call TRBD1 (6 bases). The CDR3 covers 12 residues. Germline CDR1 reads SEHNR; CDR2 reads FQNEAQ (reference sequence). V was shortened by 4 bases and J by 9 bases, with 10 bases between the two germline ends. The CDR3 sequence is CASSSPDSEQFF. For the CDR3, the DNA is TGTGCCAGCAGCTCCCCGGACAGTGAGCAGTTCTTC.

The chain combines TRBV4-3 with TRBJ1-3, with D tentatively TRBD1 (5 bases). This CDR3 is built from 16 residues. Trimming left V 0 bases short and J 2 bases short, with 11 bases between. Looked up from germline, CDR1 is LGHNA and CDR2 is YSLEER. This CDR3 reads CASSQDSGGAGNTIYF. The CDR3 nucleotides are TGCGCCAGCAGCCAAGATTCCGGAGGGGCTGGAAACACCATATATTTT.

The J gene is TRBJ2-7, the V gene TRBV19; D unclear. Trimming left V 1 base short and J 0 bases short, with 7 bases between. CDR3 size: 14 residues. Germline values: CDR1 LNHDA, CDR2 SQIVND (reference sequence). Written as DNA, the CDR3 is TGTGCCAGTAGTATAGCTGGCAGCTCCTACGAGCAGTACTTC. Protein sequence: CASSIAGSSYEQYF.

V is TRBV7-2 and J is TRBJ2-7; TRBD2 agrees at 12 bases. Trimming cost V 5 bases and J 5 bases; bases outside gene matches: 4. Germline V CDR1 and CDR2: SGHTA, FQGNSA. This CDR3 spans 14 amino acids. The CDR3 DNA reads TGTGCCAGCAGCGCCGGACTAGCGGGACACGAGCAGTACTTC. Protein sequence: CASSAGLAGHEQYF. Complete variable domain (other parts from reference TRBV7-2 and TRBJ2-7): GAGVSQSPSNKVTEKGKDVELRCDPISGHTALYWYRQSLGQGLEFLIYFQGNSAPDKSGLPSDRFSAERTGGSVSTLTIQRTQQEDSAVYLCASSAGLAGHEQYFGPGTRLTVT.

The rearrangement uses TRBV7-6 and TRBJ2-1; TRBD2 matches at 7 bases. V lost 0 bases, J lost 0 bases, and 11 bases stayed unmatched. The CDR3 extends over 19 amino acids. The germline V gene has CDR1 SGHVS and CDR2 FNYEAQ. The DNA for the CDR3 is TGTGCCAGCAGCTTAGCAGGGCTAGCGGCATCGAGCTCCTACAATGAGCAGTTCTTC. Residues: CASSLAGLAASSSYNEQFF.

The chain has TRBV4-1 and TRBJ2-3; TRBD2 is a possible D gene (6 bases). Germline-derived CDR1 and CDR2 are MGHRA and YSYEKL. The CDR3 covers 15 residues. V lost 2 bases and J lost 6, with 15 bases in between. The CDR3 protein is CASSQRSGDGDTQYF. CDR3 coding DNA: TGCGCCAGCAGCCAAAGGTCGGGAGATGGGGATACGCAGTATTTT.

The V and J genes are TRBV2 and TRBJ2-5; D is uncertain. In germline, CDR1 is SNHLY, CDR2 FYNNEI. V lost 2 bases and J lost 3, with 7 bases in between. The CDR3 contains 13 residues. The CDR3 loop reads CASSERLEETQYF. CDR3 in DNA: TGTGCCAGCAGTGAACGGCTAGAAGAGACCCAGTACTTC.

The CDR3 bases are TGTGCCAGCAGCTTGGGAGGTTCTCCCGGAACTAATGAAAAACTGTTTTTT. The encoded protein is CASSLGGSPGTNEKLFF. The chain is built from TRBV5-6 and TRBJ1-4; D is unclear. Germline loops: CDR1 SGHDT, CDR2 YYEEEE. The CDR3 is made up of 17 amino acids. V was clipped by 0 bases and J by 1 base, with 13 bases between them.

This chain joins TRBV9 and TRBJ2-7; TRBD2 aligns across 12 bases. Germline CDR1 and CDR2: SGDLS and YYNGEE. CDR3 length: 15 residues. Trimming at V came to 5 bases and at J to 2 bases, leaving 5 bases not matched to a gene. The CDR3, as DNA: TGTGCCAGCAGTCTCCTAGCGGGAGGGCCCTACGAGCAGTACTTC. Encoded protein: CASSLLAGGPYEQYF.

This chain links TRBV28 with TRBJ2-5; 9 bases fit TRBD1. The V segment lost 2 bases and the J segment 5 bases; nucleotides outside the gene matches: 6. Germline CDR1 is MDHEN and CDR2 is SYDVKM. The CDR3 runs 15 residues. CDR3 loop: CASSLGTGSTETQYF. Written as DNA, the CDR3 is TGTGCCAGCAGTTTAGGGACAGGGTCAACGGAGACCCAGTACTTC.

The chain combines TRBV7-9 with TRBJ2-5; 12 bases are shared with TRBD1. V shed 3 bases and J 5 bases; nucleotides not matched to a gene: 4. The CDR3 contains 15 residues. Germline CDR1 SEHNR, CDR2 FQNEAQ (reference sequence). CDR3 sequence reads: CASSFRDRGLETQYF. CDR3 bases: TGTGCCAGCAGCTTTAGGGACAGGGGGCTGGAGACCCAGTACTTC.

This chain uses TRBV19 with TRBJ2-2, with TRBD2 identical over 7 bases. The CDR3 has 15 residues. Germline V gives CDR1 LNHDA, CDR2 SQIVND (reference sequence). Trimming removed 3 bases from V and 3 bases from J; junction bases left unmatched: 4. The CDR3 DNA is TGTGCCAGTAGTATTGGGGGGGGGTACACCGGGGAGCTGTTTTTT. It is translated as CASSIGGGYTGELFF.